This T cell receptor (beta chain) was documented in a study of blood T cell repertoires in COVID-19. Whole-study context: Spain, Italy and the United States supplied samples that represented acute and convalescent COVID-19. T cells, B-cell-depleted T cells, or PBMCs provided the cDNA or gDNA that served as material.

Original processing methods: Amplification of reference gene primers provided the estimated nucleated cell counts. Sequencing was performed with immunoSEQ multiplex PCR; in TCRdb, only in-frame clones are kept and a portion is missing. V, J and clone size are taken as reported in that table, and D and trimming were inferred from the DNA itself. Among 85,000 to 120,000 clones listed, less than 80% were seen once. Seattle's enrolled individuals joined amid active infection and were then monitored longitudinally. V trimming: 4 bases; J trimming: 2 bases; junction bases outside the gene matches: 1. The germline V gene encodes CDR1 SNHLY and CDR2 FYNNEI. The CDR3 spans 13 residues.

This receptor was obtained from an elderly man with COVID-19, enrolled during active disease. Specimen: peripheral blood. J is TRBJ2-7 and V is TRBV2, with 8 bases lining up with TRBD2. The CDR3 protein is CASSGGLAYEQYF. DNA of the CDR3: TGTGCCAGCAGTGGGGGACTAGCCTACGAGCAGTACTTC.